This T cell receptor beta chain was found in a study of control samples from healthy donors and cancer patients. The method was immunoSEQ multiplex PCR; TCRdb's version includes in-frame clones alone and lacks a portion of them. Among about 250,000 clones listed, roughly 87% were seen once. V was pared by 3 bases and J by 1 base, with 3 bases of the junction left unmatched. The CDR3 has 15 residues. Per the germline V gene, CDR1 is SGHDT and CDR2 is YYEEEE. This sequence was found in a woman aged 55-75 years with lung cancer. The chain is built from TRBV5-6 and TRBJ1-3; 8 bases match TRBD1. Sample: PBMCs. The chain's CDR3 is CASSSRQGSGNTIYF. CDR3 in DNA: TGTGCCAGCAGCTCAAGACAGGGGTCTGGAAACACCATATATTTT.